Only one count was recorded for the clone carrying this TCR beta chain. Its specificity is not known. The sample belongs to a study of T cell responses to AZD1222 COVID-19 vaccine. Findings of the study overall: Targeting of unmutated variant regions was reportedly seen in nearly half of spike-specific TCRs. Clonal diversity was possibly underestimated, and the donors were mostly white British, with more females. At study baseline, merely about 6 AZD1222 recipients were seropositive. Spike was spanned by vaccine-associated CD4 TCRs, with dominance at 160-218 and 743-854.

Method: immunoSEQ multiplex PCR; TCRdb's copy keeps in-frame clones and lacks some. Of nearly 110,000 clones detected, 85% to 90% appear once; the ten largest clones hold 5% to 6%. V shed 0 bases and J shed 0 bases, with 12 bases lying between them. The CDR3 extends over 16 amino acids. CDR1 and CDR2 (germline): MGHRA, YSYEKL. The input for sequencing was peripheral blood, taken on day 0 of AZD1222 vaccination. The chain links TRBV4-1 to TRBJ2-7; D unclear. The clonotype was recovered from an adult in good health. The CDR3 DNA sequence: TGCGCCAGCAGCCAAGATCTCAGCGAGAGCTCCTACGAGCAGTACTTC. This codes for CASSQDLSESSYEQYF.